This T cell receptor beta chain is drawn from a study of cytomegalovirus exposure and HLA in healthy donors. CDR1 is SGHNT and CDR2 is YYREEE in the germline V gene (reference sequence). The CDR3 contains 14 residues. Trimming cost V 0 bases and J 5 bases, with 9 bases left between them. PCR involved 60 Vbeta and 13 Jbeta primers. Profiled with immunoSEQ multiplex PCR; TCRdb holds only in-frame clones, not every one. The sample contains about 160,000 clones, roughly 85% of which appear only once. This chain joins TRBV5-4 and TRBJ2-1, with D possibly being TRBD2 (5 bases). Sequences were obtained from PBMCs. The sequence derives from a woman aged 50 to 60 in good health and CMV-seropositive. CDR3 amino acids: CASSLERSDNEQFF. For the CDR3, the DNA is TGTGCCAGCAGCTTGGAGCGGTCAGACAATGAGCAGTTCTTC.